Listed here are 28 T cell receptor beta chains from one sample, sequenced in a study of cytomegalovirus exposure and HLA in healthy donors (TCRdb year 2017). Preparation of the library involved the immunoSEQ multiplex PCR assay. A mixture of 60 forward primers for TCR Vbeta segments and 13 reverse primers for TCR Jbeta segments was used in the multiplex PCR. TCRdb took over this immuneACCESS table, retaining in-frame rearrangements with V and J assigned. Such tables are incomplete; in checked studies, under half of the missing clones stem from an unresolved V gene, and the remainder is unexplained. The sample table records 150,000 to 200,000 clones; roughly 87% of these occur just once. About 0.23% of the sample comes from the top ten. Sequencing used PBMCs. The source is a girl under three years old in good health and CMV-seronegative.

The chain couples TRBV10-3 to TRBJ2-2; 12 bases align to TRBD2. Germline CDR1 reads ENHRY; CDR2 reads SYGVKD. V shed 6 bases, J shed 3 bases, and the junction held 2 bases outside the gene matches. CDR3 length equals 15 residues. In nucleotides, the CDR3 is TGTGCCATCAGCAGACTAGCGGGGGACACCGGGGAGCTGTTTTTT. Residues: CAISRLAGDTGELFF.

Worth noting for this clone: The junction shows a germline mismatch at one end, possibly a read error. V gene TRBV7-9 combines with J gene TRBJ2-3; D call uncertain. Looked up from germline, CDR1 is SEHNR and CDR2 is FQNEAQ (reference sequence). CDR3 length: 12 amino acids. CDR3 nucleotides: TGTTCCAGCAGCTACCTCGGAGATACGCAGTATTTT. As protein: CSSSYLGDTQYF.

This chain connects TRBV5-1 to TRBJ1-4, with D unresolved. Per germline, CDR1 SGHRS and CDR2 YFSETQ. CDR3 size: 14 residues. V lost 1 base to trimming and J lost 1 base, with 5 bases between them. The CDR3 nucleotides are TGCGCCAGCAGCTTGTCCCTAACTAATGAAAAACTGTTTTTT. Its translation is CASSLSLTNEKLFF.

The rearrangement joins TRBV30 to TRBJ1-2, with D unclear. Trimming left V 1 base short and J 7 bases short, with 16 bases between. CDR1 and CDR2 from the germline V gene are GTSNPN and SVGIG (reference sequence). This CDR3 is 14 amino acids long. The CDR3 DNA reads TGTGCCTGGAGTGAGATTAGGGAGGAGGGTGGCTACACCTTC. Translating gives CAWSEIREEGGYTF.

The chain links TRBV2 to TRBJ1-2; possibly TRBD1 for D (5 bases). This CDR3 contains 14 residues. V was shortened by 6 bases and J by 2 bases, with 13 bases between the two germline ends. Germline V gene data show CDR1 as SNHLY and CDR2 as FYNNEI. The CDR3 reads CASSDPGQNYGYTF. The CDR3 coding sequence is TGTGCCAGCAGCGACCCAGGACAAAACTATGGCTACACCTTC.

V usage is TRBV27 and J usage is TRBJ2-5, with 7 positions matching TRBD2. The CDR3 loop spans 16 amino acids. The germline CDR1 and CDR2 sequences are MNHEY and SMNVEV (reference sequence). J was trimmed by 0 bases and V by 0 bases; bases with no gene match: 4. The CDR3 nucleotides read TGTGCCAGCAGTTTATCTCCGGGGACTAACCAAGAGACCCAGTACTTC. Its translation is CASSLSPGTNQETQYF.

The J gene is TRBJ2-3, the V gene TRBV10-3; TRBD1 matches 10 bases. Germline CDR1 ENHRY, CDR2 SYGVKD. This CDR3 region has 15 residues. Trimming cost V 5 bases and J 6 bases; bases outside gene matches: 8. The CDR3 reads CAISTTGTGVDTQYF. In nucleotides, the CDR3 is TGTGCCATCAGTACAACCGGGACAGGGGTGGATACGCAGTATTTT.

This chain connects TRBV6-1 to TRBJ2-2, with TRBD1 identical over 8 bases. The J segment lost 6 bases and the V segment lost 7 bases, leaving 4 bases of the junction unmatched. The CDR3 runs to 13 residues. The germline CDR1 and CDR2 sequences are MNHNS and SASEGT. The chain's CDR3 is CASKDRGSGELFF. Written as DNA, the CDR3 is TGTGCCAGCAAAGACAGGGGATCCGGGGAGCTGTTTTTT.

V and J are TRBV11-2 and TRBJ2-7; TRBD1 might be the D (6 bases). V was shortened by 1 base and J by 4 bases, with 17 bases between the two germline ends. This CDR3 has 16 amino acids. Germline V lookup: CDR1 SGHAT, CDR2 FQNNGV. DNA of the CDR3: TGTGCCAGCAGCTTAGTCGGTGTGGGGGCTACTTACGAGCAGTACTTC. It is translated as CASSLVGVGATYEQYF.

The chain has TRBV10-3 and TRBJ2-1, with TRBD2 matching 7 bases. This CDR3 spans 16 amino acids. CDR1 is ENHRY, CDR2 SYGVKD, per germline. The J segment lost 2 bases and the V segment lost 4 bases, leaving 8 bases of the junction unmatched. This chain's CDR3 is CAISGDAGTTYNEQFF. Here the CDR3 DNA reads TGTGCCATCAGTGGGGACGCCGGGACTACCTACAATGAGCAGTTCTTC.

The gene calls are TRBV7-2 and TRBJ2-5; tentative D call: TRBD2 (6 bases). The closer fit of TRBJ2-7 to the DNA end suggests the J call may be wrong. Germline CDR1 reads SGHTA; CDR2 reads FQGNSA. The CDR3 is 14 amino acids. Written as DNA, the CDR3 is TGTGCCAGCAGCTTAGGACTAGTGGCCTACGAGCAGTACTTC. Translation gives CASSLGLVAYEQYF.

The J gene is TRBJ1-1, the V gene TRBV5-8; TRBD1 aligns across 7 bases. The CDR3 extends over 14 amino acids. Germline V gene data show CDR1 as SGHTS and CDR2 as YDEGEE. Trimming cost V 4 bases and J 2 bases; bases outside gene matches: 5. CDR3 region: CASSQRQGNTEAFF. The CDR3 nucleotides are TGTGCCAGCAGCCAGAGACAGGGAAACACTGAAGCTTTCTTT.

The chain is built from TRBV13 and TRBJ2-2; 14 nucleotides line up with TRBD2. Germline V gene data show CDR1 as PRHDT and CDR2 as FYEKMQ (reference sequence). Germline trimming cut 2 bases from V and 4 bases from J; bases unmatched to any gene: 6. The CDR3 extends over 18 amino acids. The CDR3 is CASSLRTSGGSSTGELFF. Here the CDR3 DNA reads TGTGCCAGCAGCTTAAGGACTAGCGGGGGGTCAAGCACCGGGGAGCTGTTTTTT.

This sequence joins TRBV7-9 and TRBJ2-5; perhaps TRBD2 as D (6 bases). The J call may be wrong; the DNA end is better matched by TRBJ2-7. Germline CDR1 and CDR2: SEHNR and FQNEAQ (reference sequence). This CDR3 spans 13 amino acids. CDR3 DNA sequence: TGTGCCAGCAGCAGGGCTAGCGTCTACGAGCAGTACTTC. Its protein product is CASSRASVYEQYF.

The rearrangement links TRBV9 to TRBJ2-2; 8 nucleotides match TRBD2. Germline V gene sequence: CDR1 SGDLS, CDR2 YYNGEE. This CDR3 comprises 16 residues. The V gene end was trimmed by 4 bases and the J gene end by 3 bases; junction bases not matched to a gene: 8. CDR3 coding DNA: TGTGCCAGCAGCTCCCAAGCGGGAGAGGACACCGGGGAGCTGTTTTTT. Protein: CASSSQAGEDTGELFF.

This clone has just one count. The chain couples TRBV18 to TRBJ2-1; D not resolved. The CDR3 runs to 15 residues. Deletions cut 0 bases from V and 5 bases from J, with 11 bases between. The germline gives CDR1 KGHSH, CDR2 LQKENI. The CDR3 region has the DNA TGTGCCAGCTCACCACCGCTCCACAAAGACAATGAGCAGTTCTTC. Its translation is CASSPPLHKDNEQFF.

The chain links TRBV5-1 to TRBJ2-4; possible D gene TRBD2, 5 bases. This CDR3 comprises 13 residues. V was cut by 3 bases and J by 12 bases, with 16 bases left in between. CDR1 and CDR2 (germline): SGHRS, YFSETQ. The CDR3 protein is CASSSSLDGGQYF. CDR3 sequence (DNA): TGCGCCAGCAGCTCCAGTCTGGACGGAGGTCAGTACTTC.

This chain uses TRBV6-1 with TRBJ2-5; 11 bases are shared with TRBD2. Germline V gene lookup returns CDR1 MNHNS and CDR2 SASEGT. The CDR3 covers 15 residues. Trimming at V came to 4 bases and at J to 5 bases, leaving 6 bases not matched to a gene. The chain's CDR3 is CASSVLSGGAETQYF. DNA for the CDR3: TGTGCCAGCAGTGTGCTTAGCGGGGGGGCTGAGACCCAGTACTTC.

The chain carries TRBV6-1 and TRBJ2-7; D may be TRBD1 (5 bases). This CDR3 comprises 13 residues. CDR1 MNHNS and CDR2 SASEGT come from the germline V gene. The V and J ends lost 5 bases and 1 base respectively, with 9 bases between them. CDR3 bases: TGTGCCAGCAGTTCCCAGGGATCCTACGAGCAGTACTTC. It specifies CASSSQGSYEQYF.

The rearrangement uses TRBV15 and TRBJ2-2; D possibly corresponds to TRBD1 (5 bases). The CDR3 totals 17 residues. CDR1 and CDR2 (germline): LNHNV, YYDKDF (reference sequence). Trimming removed 0 bases at V and 5 bases at J, with 16 bases between. The DNA for the CDR3 is TGTGCCACCAGCAGAGATCGCCAGGGCAGAGGAACCGGGGAGCTGTTTTTT. Encoded protein: CATSRDRQGRGTGELFF.

J is TRBJ2-2 and V is TRBV21-1; TRBD1 is the table's D call, not checked against the DNA. TRBV21-1 is described as a pseudogene. The CDR3 has 17 residues. Here the CDR3 reads CASRRAPVGAHTGELFF. Written as DNA, the CDR3 is TGTGCCAGCAGGAGAGCCCCGGTGGGGGCGCACACCGGGGAGCTGTTTTTT.

The chain carries TRBV5-1 and TRBJ2-3; TRBD2 agrees at 11 bases. The CDR3 length is 19 residues. With 0 bases clipped from V and 4 bases from J, the junction kept 13 bases outside the gene matches. CDR1 and CDR2 (germline): SGHRS, YFSETQ. CDR3 nucleotides: TGCGCCAGCAGCTTGGCCGGAACTAGCGGGAGTTCCGGCGCAGATACGCAGTATTTT. This translates into CASSLAGTSGSSGADTQYF.

The chain couples TRBV6-5 to TRBJ1-1, with D possibly being TRBD1 (6 bases). Trimming took off 2 bases at V and 10 bases at J, with 17 bases between the two ends. The CDR3 has 14 amino acids. Germline-derived CDR1 and CDR2 are MNHEY and SVGAGI. The CDR3: CASSYRGAGDGAFF. The CDR3, as DNA: TGTGCCAGCAGTTACAGGGGTGCAGGGGACGGAGCTTTCTTT.

The chain carries TRBV4-1 and TRBJ2-4; the D gene is possibly TRBD2 (5 bases). CDR1 MGHRA and CDR2 YSYEKL come from the germline V gene. There are 17 residues in the CDR3. The germline V and J ends were trimmed by 0 bases and 0 bases, with 12 bases remaining between them. The CDR3 coding sequence is TGCGCCAGCAGCCAAGAGGGGTCGGGGTCAGCCAAAAACATTCAGTACTTC. The encoded protein is CASSQEGSGSAKNIQYF.

As for this clone: The junction departs from the called germline gene at one end, perhaps through a read error. J is TRBJ2-7 and V is TRBV12-5; TRBD1 matches 8 bases. CDR3 length: 11 amino acids. Germline V lookup: CDR1 LGHNT, CDR2 FRNRAP. DNA of the CDR3: TGTGCTAGTGCCTCCCCGGACAGGGTTAACTTC. This translates into CASASPDRVNF.

CDR3 sequence: CASSLMASQETQYF. The CDR3 DNA is TGTGCCAGCAGTTTGATGGCTAGCCAAGAGACCCAGTACTTC. This rearrangement joins TRBV5-5 to TRBJ2-5; D not certain. V was trimmed by 5 bases and J by 1 base, leaving 12 bases between them. The CDR3 contains 14 residues. The germline gives CDR1 SGHKS, CDR2 YYEKEE (reference sequence).

This clone was seen a handful of times. The rearrangement uses TRBV5-4 and TRBJ2-5, with 7 bases aligning to TRBD2. V shed 0 bases and J 5 bases; nucleotides not matched to a gene: 4. The CDR3 extends over 14 amino acids. The germline V gene encodes CDR1 SGHNT and CDR2 YYREEE (reference sequence). The CDR3 spells CASSLAGGVETQYF. DNA of the CDR3: TGTGCCAGCAGCTTGGCGGGAGGAGTGGAGACCCAGTACTTC.

The V and J genes are TRBV7-8 and TRBJ2-4; 8 bases are shared with TRBD2. Germline lookup yields CDR1 SGHVS and CDR2 FQNEAQ. The CDR3 covers 17 residues. V gave up 1 base and J gave up 0 bases; unmatched junction bases: 5. The CDR3 protein is CASSLVSGSRAKNIQYF. The DNA for the CDR3 is TGTGCCAGCAGCTTAGTAAGCGGGAGTCGAGCCAAAAACATTCAGTACTTC.